The rows below give T cell receptor beta chains drawn from one sample of a study of PD-1 blockade in classical Hodgkin lymphoma. Libraries were prepared by immunoSEQ multiplex PCR; TCRdb keeps only in-frame clonotypes and omits some of them. In the table there are about 97,000 clones, 75% to 90% of which are singletons. Here the sequenced sample was peripheral blood mononuclear cells (PBMCs), taken at baseline. Source of these receptors: a human donor with classical Hodgkin lymphoma. The CDR3 runs from the conserved cysteine through the conserved F or W. D genes are given only for firm matches. Rows give clone size only sometimes, using once, few, many, or a class for an expanded clone.

V gene	J gene	D gene	clone size	CDR3 DNA	CDR3 protein
TRBV5-4	TRBJ2-1	TRBD1	NA	TGTGCCAGCAGCTCCGGGGGACAGGGGGCCTACAATGAGCAGTTCTTC	CASSSGGQGAYNEQFF
TRBV2	TRBJ2-7	NA	NA	TGTGCCGTCGGTAGGTATGAGCAGTACTTC	CAVGRYEQYF
TRBV6-1	TRBJ1-2	TRBD1	NA	TGTGCCAGCAGTTATACAGGGGGCAACTATGGCTACACCTTC	CASSYTGGNYGYTF
TRBV6-6	TRBJ2-7	NA	once	TGTGCCAGCAGCCGGGACGCGGACTACGAGCAGTACTTC	CASSRDADYEQYF
TRBV5-5	TRBJ2-7	TRBD1	NA	TGTGCCAGCAGCCCGTATACAGGGGGCCGGGACGAGCAGTACTTC	CASSPYTGGRDEQYF
TRBV2	TRBJ2-3	NA	few	TGTGCCAGTACCTTCTTTGGGACTACAGATACGCAGTATTTT	CASTFFGTTDTQYF
TRBV27	TRBJ2-7	TRBD1	NA	TGTGCCAGCAGGCCTTCCGGGACAGGGGACTACGAGCAGTACTTC	CASRPSGTGDYEQYF
TRBV9	TRBJ2-1	NA	once	TGTGCCAGCAGCCCCCAGGTCGACAATGAGCAGTTCTTC	CASSPQVDNEQFF
TRBV7-9	TRBJ2-3	NA	NA	TGTGCCAGCAGCTTAGTTGACCTCACAGATACGCAGTATTTT	CASSLVDLTDTQYF
TRBV2	TRBJ2-7	TRBD2	once	TGTGCCAGCAGTCAGACTAGCGTCCCCTACGAGCAGTACTTC	CASSQTSVPYEQYF
TRBV29-1	TRBJ1-2	NA	NA	TGCAGCGTTGAAGAGGTACGAGTTCTAGATGGCTACACCTTC	CSVEEVRVLDGYTF
TRBV7-3	TRBJ1-2	NA	once	TGTGCCAGCAGCTTACGGGGGGCCTCTGGCTACACCTTC	CASSLRGASGYTF
TRBV5-1	TRBJ2-7	NA	NA	TGCGCCAGCAGCCCGACGCCAGGGGCTCCCAACGAGCAGTACTTC	CASSPTPGAPNEQYF
TRBV9	TRBJ1-2	TRBD1	NA	TGTGCCAGCAGCGTCGGGACAGGGTATGGACGGACCTATGGCTACACCTTC	CASSVGTGYGRTYGYTF
TRBV6-1	TRBJ1-2	NA	many	TGTGCCAGCAGTGAAGGAGGTACGGTCTATGGCTACACCTTC	CASSEGGTVYGYTF
TRBV10-3	TRBJ2-3	NA	NA	TGTGCCATCAAGCACCAAGACGTCCCAGATACGCAGTATTTT	CAIKHQDVPDTQYF
TRBV10-2	TRBJ2-5	NA	NA	TGCGCCAGCAGAGGAGAGGGGGGGCAAGAGACCCAGTACTTC	CASRGEGGQETQYF
TRBV5-8	TRBJ1-3	TRBD1	NA	TGTGCCAGCAGCTTTAACAGGGGGAACACCATATATTTT	CASSFNRGNTIYF
TRBV28	TRBJ1-1	NA	NA	TGTGCCAGCAGTTTATGGAGGGGTGGTGAAGCTTTCTTT	CASSLWRGGEAFF
TRBV5-4	TRBJ2-3	TRBD2	NA	TGTGCCAGCAGCTCGGGGACTAGACGGGGCACAGATACGCAGTATTTT	CASSSGTRRGTDTQYF
TRBV5-1	TRBJ2-5	TRBD1	NA	TGCGCCAGCAGCGGCCGGGACAGGCAACAAGAGACCCAGTACTTC	CASSGRDRQQETQYF
TRBV19	TRBJ1-2	TRBD1	NA	TGTGCCAGTAGTATAGATGTTGCAGGGGGCGCCCCTAACTATGGCTACACCTTC	CASSIDVAGGAPNYGYTF
TRBV5-8	TRBJ2-3	TRBD2	once	TGTGCCAGCAGCATCGCTTGGACTAGCCGCCGAATTTCAGATACGCAGTATTTT	CASSIAWTSRRISDTQYF
TRBV5-6	TRBJ2-3	NA	NA	TGTGCCAGCAGCTTTCCCCAGGCTGCAGATACGCAGTATTTT	CASSFPQAADTQYF
TRBV5-8	TRBJ1-3	NA	NA	TGTGCCAGCAGCTTGTACCTCTCTGGAAACACCATATATTTT	CASSLYLSGNTIYF
TRBV6-9	TRBJ1-2	NA	NA	TGTGCCAGCAGTTTTAGGGAACCCTATGGCTACACCTTC	CASSFREPYGYTF
TRBV2	TRBJ2-3	NA	NA	TGTGCCAGCAATCCGACTAGCACAGATACGCAGTATTTT	CASNPTSTDTQYF
TRBV5-8	TRBJ2-7	NA	NA	TGTGCCAGCAGCTTGATACAAACCTACGAGCAGTACTTC	CASSLIQTYEQYF
TRBV2	TRBJ2-5	NA	NA	TGTGCCAGCAGTGAAGCTCGGGGGACAGAAGAGACCCAGTACTTC	CASSEARGTEETQYF
TRBV4-1	TRBJ2-1	NA	NA	TGCGCCAGCAGCCTTACCATGGCAGGGGGGGATGAGCAGTTCTTC	CASSLTMAGGDEQFF
TRBV7-6	TRBJ2-3	NA	NA	TGTGCCAGCAGTCCCCCGCGGCGGGGAGTCACAGATACGCAGTATTTT	CASSPPRRGVTDTQYF
TRBV7-2	TRBJ2-1	TRBD2	NA	TGTGCCAGCAGCTTAGTTCCTTCTAGCGGGAGTCGCGAGCAGTTCTTC	CASSLVPSSGSREQFF
TRBV2	TRBJ2-1	TRBD1	NA	TGTGCCAGCAGCGGACAGGGAAGGGACAATGAGCAGTTCTTC	CASSGQGRDNEQFF
TRBV28	TRBJ2-1	TRBD2	NA	TGTGCCAGCAGTTCCCCTAGCGGGAGGGCCTACAATGAGCAGTTCTTC	CASSSPSGRAYNEQFF
TRBV7-9	TRBJ1-4	TRBD1	NA	TGTGCCAGCAGCCCGAGGACAGGGATTAATGAAAAACTGTTTTTT	CASSPRTGINEKLFF
TRBV11-2	TRBJ2-5	NA	NA	TGTGCCAGCAGCTTGGCAGGGCCAGAGACCCAGTACTTC	CASSLAGPETQYF
TRBV6-5	TRBJ2-7	TRBD2	NA	TGTGCCAGCAGTTGGGGGCTAGCGGGACTCTACGAGCAGTACTTC	CASSWGLAGLYEQYF